Ten or more counts support the clone carrying this T cell receptor (beta chain). Breast cancer patients provided tissue from their axillary draining lymph nodes. TCRdb re-called the multiplex PCR reads with MiXCR, one entry per CDR3 protein. The sample carries some 130,000 distinct CDR3 sequences, about 20% recorded once. This record belongs to a study of breast tumors, draining lymph nodes, adjacent tissues. CDR1 is LGHDT, CDR2 YNNKEL, per germline (reference sequence). The CDR3 contains 13 residues. Losses at the gene ends were 3 bases for V and 5 bases for J; bases not matched to a gene: 4. Sequenced: axillary lymph node tissue. The clonotype was recovered from a female donor with breast cancer. Some clones in this sample may be carry-over from other donors' samples. This rearrangement joins TRBV3-1 to TRBJ2-7, with TRBD1 matching 7 bases. The CDR3 spells CASSQAGTDEQYF. For the CDR3, the DNA is TGTGCCAGCAGCCAGGCCGGGACAGACGAGCAGTACTTC.